The source of this T cell receptor beta chain is a study of T cell repertoires in cytomegalovirus infection. Looking at the study overall: Shared public TCR beta signatures pointed to both CMV infection and a matching HLA type.

TCRdb passed the reads through MiXCR, listing each CDR3 protein once. The sample gives about 830,000 distinct CDR3 sequences, around a third of which show up once; about an eighth is in the top ten. This clonotype has at least ten counts. Antigen: not known. Study-level points and caveats: In two of eight donors, the top clonotype was HLA-C-restricted CMV-specific.

CDR3 length equals 15 residues. Trimming took 4 bases from V and 7 from J, leaving 19 bases between them. Germline V gene data show CDR1 as SGHTA and CDR2 as FQGNSA. The clonotype originates from a human donor in good health (CMV status not recorded). Some clones in this sample may be carry-over from other donors' samples. Material: cultured CD8+ T cells from PBMCs, obtained from culture after CMV antigen stimulation. The V gene is TRBV7-2, the J gene TRBJ1-2, with D maybe TRBD1 (5 bases). CDR3 sequence (DNA): TGTGCCAGCAGCTCCCCGTCGGGGCCGGCGCCTGGCTACACCTTC. As protein: CASSSPSGPAPGYTF.